The 9 T cell receptor beta chains in this list originate from one sample, sequenced in a study of blood T cell repertoires in COVID-19. The assay was immunoSEQ multiplex PCR, and TCRdb's table has in-frame clones only and misses some. The sample gives some 180,000 clones, less than 85% of which show up once; roughly 14% is in the top ten. The sample taken for sequencing was peripheral blood. The receptor set was obtained from a man between 50 and 59 years old who had recovered from COVID-19.

This chain links TRBV27 with TRBJ1-3, with unresolved D. From germline, CDR1 is MNHEY and CDR2 SMNVEV (reference sequence). The CDR3 extends over 13 amino acids. Between the trimmed V and J ends, which lost 6 bases and 2 bases, there was a span of 8 bases. The CDR3 nucleotides are TGTGCCAGCAGCTCTAGGCCTGGAAACACCATATATTTT. Amino acids: CASSSRPGNTIYF.

This rearrangement joins TRBV7-9 to TRBJ2-5; 10 positions agree with TRBD1. V shed 2 bases, J shed 4 bases, and the junction held 7 bases outside the gene matches. The CDR3 consists of 16 residues. Germline V gene lookup returns CDR1 SEHNR and CDR2 FQNEAQ (reference sequence). The CDR3 reads CASSLLTGGIIETQYF. In DNA, the CDR3 is TGTGCCAGCAGCTTACTGACAGGGGGCATTATAGAGACCCAGTACTTC.

The chain carries TRBV7-7 and TRBJ2-7, with a weak D call TRBD1 (6 bases). V lost 5 bases and J lost 2, with 10 bases in between. The CDR3 has 13 residues. Germline loops: CDR1 SSHAT, CDR2 FNYEAQ (reference sequence). CDR3: CASSPRDTYEQYF. The CDR3 DNA reads TGTGCCAGCAGCCCTCGGGACACCTACGAGCAGTACTTC.

The V gene is TRBV28, the J gene TRBJ2-5; 11 bases agree with TRBD1. Germline loops: CDR1 MDHEN, CDR2 SYDVKM. V lost 5 bases, J lost 5 bases, and 16 bases stayed unmatched. The CDR3 is 18 amino acids. The CDR3 loop reads CASSPTGQGAAARETQYF. The DNA for the CDR3 is TGTGCCAGCAGTCCCACTGGACAGGGGGCCGCAGCCCGGGAGACCCAGTACTTC.

The chain couples TRBV29-1 to TRBJ1-2, with 9 bases that match TRBD1. The CDR3 covers 13 residues. Germline-derived CDR1 and CDR2 are SQVTM and ANQGSEA. V was pared by 7 bases and J by 7 bases, with 10 bases of the junction left unmatched. As DNA, the CDR3 is TGCAGCGGGTTTCGGACAGGGGAGTCTGGCTACACCTTC. It yields the protein CSGFRTGESGYTF.

Here the CDR3 DNA reads TGTGCCAGCAGTTTACTAGCCGTACAGGGGGGAAGCAATCAGCCCCAGCATTTT. Protein sequence: CASSLLAVQGGSNQPQHF. The chain links TRBV28 to TRBJ1-5, with 8 bases aligning to TRBD1. CDR3 length: 18 residues. V shed 2 bases and J 1 base; nucleotides not matched to a gene: 10. CDR1 MDHEN and CDR2 SYDVKM come from the germline V gene. The whole variable domain, remainder taken from reference TRBV28 and TRBJ1-5, is DVKVTQSSRYLVKRTGEKVFLECVQDMDHENMFWYRQDPGLGLRLIYFSYDVKMKEKGDIPEGYSVSREKKERFSLILESASTNQTSMYLCASSLLAVQGGSNQPQHFGDGTRLSIL.

V is TRBV29-1 and J is TRBJ2-3; 8 bases line up with TRBD2. This CDR3 is built from 14 residues. Germline values: CDR1 SQVTM, CDR2 ANQGSEA. With V trimmed by 6 bases and J by 4 bases, 9 bases remained unmatched. CDR3 in amino acids: CSVGTGTRADTQYF. In DNA, the CDR3 is TGCAGCGTCGGTACCGGGACTAGGGCAGATACGCAGTATTTT.

This clone came up a few times. The gene calls are TRBV3-1 (or the pseudogene TRBV3-2) and TRBJ1-1; unclear D gene. Germline V gene sequence: CDR1 LGHDT, CDR2 YNNKEL (reference sequence). There are 14 residues in the CDR3. The ends were cut back, 1 base at V and 1 base at J, with 7 bases in the middle. CDR3 coding DNA: TGTGCCAGCAGCCAAGTTCCCTCGAACACTGAAGCTTTCTTT. This encodes CASSQVPSNTEAFF.

This sequence joins TRBV4-1 and TRBJ2-2; D is ambiguous. Germline CDR1 MGHRA, CDR2 YSYEKL. CDR3 length: 14 amino acids. Trimming removed 1 base at V and 2 bases at J, with 5 bases between. The CDR3: CASSQAQNTGELFF. DNA of the CDR3: TGCGCCAGCAGCCAAGCACAAAACACCGGGGAGCTGTTTTTT.